The next 28 T cell receptor beta chains were all read from a single sample in a study of T cell responses to AZD1222 COVID-19 vaccine. Profiled with immunoSEQ multiplex PCR; TCRdb holds only in-frame clones, not every one. This sample carries approximately 140,000 clones, over 80% of them seen once, and the ten largest clones take 3.8%. The specimen comprised peripheral blood, sampled 28 days after the second AZD1222 dose. These receptors originate from an adult who received the AZD1222 COVID-19 vaccine.

This clone was observed once. This chain uses TRBV24-1 with TRBJ1-2; D ambiguous. The CDR3 loop spans 12 amino acids. Germline V gene sequence: CDR1 KGHDR, CDR2 SFDVKD. With 5 bases removed from V and 7 bases from J, the gap between germline ends came to 10 bases. The CDR3 DNA sequence: TGTGCCACCAGTGCCGCCCTCGGTGGCTACACCTTC. This codes for CATSAALGGYTF.

This chain uses TRBV12-3 or TRBV12-4 with TRBJ1-1; D remains unclear. Deletions cut 6 bases from V and 10 bases from J, with 12 bases between. The CDR3 is 11 residues long. The CDR3 nucleotides read TGTGCCAGCAGAGCCCTTCTGGGAGCTTTCTTT. Residues: CASRALLGAFF.

This chain connects TRBV2 to TRBJ1-1; a weak D match, TRBD1 (5 bases). The ends were cut back, 6 bases at V and 11 bases at J, with 25 bases in the middle. From germline, CDR1 is SNHLY and CDR2 FYNNEI. The CDR3 consists of 15 residues. In nucleotides, the CDR3 is TGTGCCAGCAGGGTCCGGGGCCGTCTAAGCGGGGAGGCTTTCTTT. Translating it yields CASRVRGRLSGEAFF.

In nucleotides, the CDR3 is TGCGCCAGCAGCTTGTTCACGGGGAATCAGCCCCAGCATTTT. Translated, it gives CASSLFTGNQPQHF. The chain employs TRBV5-1 and TRBJ1-5; D unresolved. Germline-derived CDR1 and CDR2 are SGHRS and YFSETQ. The CDR3 has 14 amino acids. V was cut by 1 base and J by 4 bases, with 9 bases left in between. The variable domain in full, completed from reference TRBV5-1 and TRBJ1-5, reads KAGVTQTPRYLIKTRGQQVTLSCSPISGHRSVSWYQQTPGQGLQFLFEYFSETQRNKGNFPGRFSGRQFSNSRSEMNVSTLELGDSALYLCASSLFTGNQPQHFGDGTRLSIL.

This sequence joins TRBV2 and TRBJ2-4; 9 bases align to TRBD1. Germline-derived CDR1 and CDR2 are SNHLY and FYNNEI. V shed 7 bases and J 8 bases; nucleotides not matched to a gene: 6. The CDR3 spans 13 residues. CDR3 sequence (DNA): TGTGCCAGCAACAGGGACAGGGCAGACATTCAGTACTTC. Translated: CASNRDRADIQYF.

The chain carries TRBV4-2 and TRBJ2-5; 7 bases align to TRBD1. The V segment lost 4 bases and the J segment 5 bases; nucleotides outside the gene matches: 10. The germline V gene encodes CDR1 LGHNA and CDR2 YNFKEQ. This CDR3 has 15 amino acids. The CDR3 loop reads CASSLVQGRGETQYF. The CDR3, as DNA: TGTGCCAGCAGCCTAGTACAGGGGCGCGGGGAGACCCAGTACTTC.

The chain links TRBV5-4 to TRBJ1-3; D is ambiguous. The CDR3 covers 13 residues. The V gene lost 4 bases and the J gene lost 6 bases, with 11 bases spanning the gap. Per the germline V gene, CDR1 is SGHNT and CDR2 is YYREEE (reference sequence). CDR3 DNA: TGTGCCAGCAGCCGAGGGATCACAAACACCATATATTTT. This translates into CASSRGITNTIYF.

The CDR3 loop reads CASSGAGGADYGYTF. DNA of the CDR3: TGTGCCAGCAGTGGTGCAGGGGGCGCGGACTATGGCTACACCTTC. The chain joins TRBV2 to TRBJ1-2, with 8 bases that match TRBD1. The V gene end was trimmed by 4 bases and the J gene end by 3 bases; junction bases not matched to a gene: 7. This CDR3 spans 15 amino acids. The germline CDR1 and CDR2 sequences are SNHLY and FYNNEI.

V gene TRBV5-6 combines with J gene TRBJ2-3, with TRBD2 as a possible D gene (7 bases). This CDR3 contains 15 residues. In germline, CDR1 is SGHDT, CDR2 YYEEEE. V lost 7 bases, J lost 2 bases, and 17 bases lay in between. CDR3 loop: CASAAGAGDTDTQYF. The CDR3, as DNA: TGTGCCAGCGCGGCGGGGGCGGGGGACACAGATACGCAGTATTTT.

This sequence joins TRBV10-3 and TRBJ2-7; 9 bases match TRBD1. Germline CDR1 ENHRY, CDR2 SYGVKD. The CDR3 extends over 14 amino acids. Trimming at V came to 6 bases and at J to 0 bases, leaving 3 bases not matched to a gene. The CDR3 region is CAIRGTGPSYEQYF. In DNA form, the CDR3 reads TGTGCCATCAGAGGGACAGGGCCCTCCTACGAGCAGTACTTC.

The chain is built from TRBV19 and TRBJ2-7; TRBD1 matches 7 bases. The CDR3 has 14 amino acids. After removal of 3 bases from V and 6 bases from J, the junction contained 8 bases not matched to a gene. CDR1 and CDR2 from the germline V gene are LNHDA and SQIVND (reference sequence). CDR3: CASSMGTDVGEQYF. The CDR3, as DNA: TGTGCCAGTAGTATGGGGACAGATGTGGGCGAGCAGTACTTC.

The V and J genes are TRBV5-5 and TRBJ1-2, with 8 bases lining up with TRBD1. Trimming removed 2 bases from V and 4 bases from J; junction bases left unmatched: 10. In germline, CDR1 is SGHKS, CDR2 YYEKEE (reference sequence). This CDR3 contains 16 residues. The CDR3 is CASSLQGELEGYGYTF. CDR3 nucleotide sequence: TGTGCCAGCAGCTTACAGGGGGAGTTGGAAGGCTATGGCTACACCTTC.

This rearrangement joins TRBV5-4 to TRBJ1-1; no clear D. Germline lookup yields CDR1 SGHNT and CDR2 YYREEE (reference sequence). The germline V and J ends were trimmed by 2 bases and 1 base, with 9 bases remaining between them. The CDR3 contains 14 residues. CDR3 residues: CASSFGETNTEAFF. CDR3 nucleotides: TGTGCCAGCAGCTTCGGGGAGACGAACACTGAAGCTTTCTTT. The full variable domain, completed using reference TRBV5-4 and TRBJ1-1, is ETGVTQSPTHLIKTRGQQVTLRCSSQSGHNTVSWYQQALGQGPQFIFQYYREEENGRGNFPPRFSGLQFPNYSSELNVNALELDDSALYLCASSFGETNTEAFFGQGTRLTVV.

The rearrangement joins TRBV7-2 to TRBJ2-7; 7 nucleotides agree with TRBD1. With V trimmed by 3 bases and J by 5 bases, 4 bases remained unmatched. Germline V gene lookup returns CDR1 SGHTA and CDR2 FQGNSA. This CDR3 comprises 13 residues. The CDR3 loop reads CASSFRQGHEQYF. CDR3 nucleotides: TGTGCCAGCAGCTTTCGACAGGGCCACGAGCAGTACTTC.

This chain joins TRBV19 and TRBJ2-6; D remains ambiguous. V was trimmed by 0 bases and J by 0 bases, leaving 6 bases between them. Germline V CDR1 and CDR2: LNHDA, SQIVND (reference sequence). This CDR3 contains 16 residues. The CDR3, as DNA: TGTGCCAGTAGTATAGAGGGTGGCTCTGGGGCCAACGTCCTGACTTTC. Translation: CASSIEGGSGANVLTF.

The chain employs TRBV6-2 or TRBV6-3 and TRBJ2-1, with D tentatively TRBD2 (5 bases). CDR3 length: 16 amino acids. V lost 4 bases and J 1 base, leaving 14 bases between the germline ends. Per the germline V gene, CDR1 is MNHEY and CDR2 is SVGEGT. The CDR3 loop is CASSLVGELSYNEQFF. Written as DNA, the CDR3 is TGTGCCAGCAGTTTAGTTGGGGAGTTGTCCTACAATGAGCAGTTCTTC.

This clone has a handful of counts. This chain's CDR3 is CASSVDIGQGSPLHF. The CDR3 DNA sequence: TGTGCCAGCAGCGTAGATATAGGGCAGGGGTCACCCCTCCACTTT. V gene TRBV9 combines with J gene TRBJ1-6; possible D gene TRBD1, 6 bases. Germline CDR1 and CDR2: SGDLS and YYNGEE. Trimming stripped 0 bases from V and 10 bases from J, with 14 bases between. The CDR3 length is 15 residues.

This clone was counted only a few times. The V gene is TRBV7-6, the J gene TRBJ1-5, with 7 nucleotides matching TRBD1. The J segment lost 7 bases and the V segment lost 2 bases, leaving 8 bases of the junction unmatched. The CDR3 is made up of 15 amino acids. Germline-derived CDR1 and CDR2 are SGHVS and FNYEAQ. CDR3 in DNA: TGTGCCAGCAGCTTATACGGGGGCAGGGGGCAGCCCCAGCATTTT. Amino acid sequence: CASSLYGGRGQPQHF.

The chain links TRBV18 to TRBJ2-3; 11 bases line up with TRBD2. In germline, CDR1 is KGHSH, CDR2 LQKENI. This CDR3 comprises 13 residues. The V segment lost 5 bases and the J segment 14 bases; nucleotides outside the gene matches: 9. The CDR3 sequence is CASSALAGGLVYF. In DNA, the CDR3 is TGTGCCAGCTCAGCCTTAGCGGGAGGGCTGGTGTATTTT.

The rearrangement uses TRBV24-1 and TRBJ1-2; no clear D gene. Between the trimmed V and J ends, which lost 4 bases and 4 bases, there was a span of 9 bases. The CDR3 totals 13 residues. In germline, CDR1 is KGHDR, CDR2 SFDVKD. This CDR3 is CATSEGTAYGYTF. In DNA form, the CDR3 reads TGTGCCACCAGTGAGGGCACAGCCTATGGCTACACCTTC.

The rearrangement uses TRBV11-3 and TRBJ2-2, with 7 bases that match TRBD1. The CDR3 loop spans 16 amino acids. Germline CDR1 is SGHNT and CDR2 is YENEEA. J lost 5 bases, V lost 2 bases, and 8 bases had no gene match. CDR3 residues: CASSLRGRGSTGELFF. DNA for the CDR3: TGTGCCAGCAGCTTACGAGGCAGGGGGTCGACCGGGGAGCTGTTTTTT. The entire variable domain, with the rest obtained from reference TRBV11-3 and TRBJ2-2, is as follows: EAGVVQSPRYKIIEKKQPVAFWCNPISGHNTLYWYLQNLGQGPELLIRYENEEAVDDSQLPKDRFSAERLKGVDSTLKIQPAELGDSAVYLCASSLRGRGSTGELFFGEGSRLTVL.

The chain has TRBV7-8 and TRBJ1-1; D might be TRBD1 (6 bases). Trimming removed 1 base at V and 1 base at J, with 22 bases between. The germline V gene encodes CDR1 SGHVS and CDR2 FQNEAQ. There are 19 residues in the CDR3. The DNA of the CDR3 is TGTGCCAGCAGCTTAGTACGATTCGGGGGCGAAAAGGGGAACACTGAAGCTTTCTTT. Protein sequence: CASSLVRFGGEKGNTEAFF. Looking up the rest from reference TRBV7-8 and TRBJ1-1 gives the full variable domain: GAGVSQSPRYKVAKRGQDVALRCDPISGHVSLFWYQQALGQGPEFLTYFQNEAQLDKSGLPSDRFFAERPEGSVSTLKIQRTQQEDSAVYLCASSLVRFGGEKGNTEAFFGQGTRLTVV.

This clone was seen just once. V usage is TRBV7-2 and J usage is TRBJ1-6, with D hard to call. CDR1 and CDR2 (germline): SGHTA, FQGNSA. CDR3 size: 14 residues. V lost 2 bases, J lost 8 bases, and 10 bases lay in between. This CDR3 is CASSLPPRDSPLHF. CDR3 nucleotides: TGTGCCAGCAGCTTACCTCCCCGGGATTCACCCCTCCACTTT.

This clone occurred a few times. This chain joins TRBV7-6 and TRBJ2-1; TRBD2 matches 8 bases. Trimming removed 5 bases from V and 0 bases from J; junction bases left unmatched: 15. CDR1 SGHVS and CDR2 FNYEAQ come from the germline V gene. The CDR3 contains 19 residues. CDR3 loop: CASSPTLGSGVLSYNEQFF. DNA for the CDR3: TGTGCCAGCAGCCCTACCCTCGGTAGCGGGGTTCTCTCCTACAATGAGCAGTTCTTC.

This clone has more than one count but fewer than ten. The chain combines TRBV27 with TRBJ2-6; D is undetermined. V gave up 2 bases and J gave up 0 bases, with 5 bases separating them. The CDR3 contains 15 residues. Germline assignment: CDR1 MNHEY and CDR2 SMNVEV (reference sequence). The CDR3 sequence is CASSLESSGANVLTF. The CDR3 bases are TGTGCCAGCAGTTTAGAGAGCTCTGGGGCCAACGTCCTGACTTTC.

The rearrangement joins TRBV7-3 to TRBJ1-6, with unresolved D. There are 15 residues in the CDR3. Trimming removed 3 bases at V and 10 bases at J, with 16 bases between. Germline V gene sequence: CDR1 SGHTA, CDR2 FQGTGA. CDR3 coding DNA: TGTGCCAGCAGCTTGGACGGGGATCTTGACTCACCCCTCCACTTT. Protein sequence: CASSLDGDLDSPLHF. Full variable domain (remainder filled in from reference TRBV7-3 and TRBJ1-6): GAGVSQTPSNKVTEKGKYVELRCDPISGHTALYWYRQSLGQGPEFLIYFQGTGAADDSGLPNDRFFAVRPEGSVSTLKIQRTERGDSAVYLCASSLDGDLDSPLHFGNGTRLTVT.

Ten or more counts support this clone. At one boundary the junction diverges from the germline segment, which might be a read error. This chain uses TRBV7-7 with TRBJ2-1; D not certain. CDR3 length: 17 amino acids. The germline V gene encodes CDR1 SSHAT and CDR2 FNYEAQ (reference sequence). The CDR3 DNA reads TGTGCTAGCAGCTTTCCGAGACCCCGGATCCCTATGCCTGAGCAGTTCTTC. Amino acid sequence: CASSFPRPRIPMPEQFF.

V gene TRBV5-4 combines with J gene TRBJ2-7; D remains ambiguous. CDR1 is SGHNT, CDR2 YYREEE, per germline (reference sequence). Trimming took 4 bases from V and 2 from J, leaving 10 bases between them. CDR3 size: 13 residues. Written as DNA, the CDR3 is TGTGCCAGCAGCGGAACGACAACCTACGAGCAGTACTTC. Protein sequence: CASSGTTTYEQYF.